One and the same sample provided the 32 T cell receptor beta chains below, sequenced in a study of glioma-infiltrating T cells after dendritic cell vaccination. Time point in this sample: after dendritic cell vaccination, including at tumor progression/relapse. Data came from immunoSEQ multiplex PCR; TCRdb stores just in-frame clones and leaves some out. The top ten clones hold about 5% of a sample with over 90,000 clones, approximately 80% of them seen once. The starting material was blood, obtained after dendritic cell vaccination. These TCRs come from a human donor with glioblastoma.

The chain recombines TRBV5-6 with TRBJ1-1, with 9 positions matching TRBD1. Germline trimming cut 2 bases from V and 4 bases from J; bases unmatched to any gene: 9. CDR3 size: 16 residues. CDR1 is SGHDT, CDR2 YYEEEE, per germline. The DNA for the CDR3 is TGTGCCAGCAGCTTTGGGACAGGGCGATTTGGCACTGAAGCTTTCTTT. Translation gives CASSFGTGRFGTEAFF.

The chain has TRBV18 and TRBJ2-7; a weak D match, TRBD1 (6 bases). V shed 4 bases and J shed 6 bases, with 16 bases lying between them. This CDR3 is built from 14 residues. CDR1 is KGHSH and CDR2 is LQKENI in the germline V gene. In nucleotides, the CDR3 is TGTGCCAGCTCACGGGGATCAGGGGTCGGCGAGCAGTACTTC. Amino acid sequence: CASSRGSGVGEQYF.

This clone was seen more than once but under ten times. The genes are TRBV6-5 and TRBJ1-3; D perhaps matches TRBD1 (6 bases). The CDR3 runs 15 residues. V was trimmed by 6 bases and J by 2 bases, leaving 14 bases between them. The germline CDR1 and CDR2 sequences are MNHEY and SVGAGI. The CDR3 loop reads CASRRIQGPGNTIYF. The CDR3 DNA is TGTGCCAGCAGGCGTATACAGGGACCTGGAAACACCATATATTTT.

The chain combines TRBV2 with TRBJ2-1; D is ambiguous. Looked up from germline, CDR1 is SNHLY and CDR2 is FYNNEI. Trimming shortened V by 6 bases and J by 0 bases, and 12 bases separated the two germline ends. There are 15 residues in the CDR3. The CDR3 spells CASRAEYSSYNEQFF. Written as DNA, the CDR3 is TGTGCCAGCAGGGCGGAATATAGCTCCTACAATGAGCAGTTCTTC.

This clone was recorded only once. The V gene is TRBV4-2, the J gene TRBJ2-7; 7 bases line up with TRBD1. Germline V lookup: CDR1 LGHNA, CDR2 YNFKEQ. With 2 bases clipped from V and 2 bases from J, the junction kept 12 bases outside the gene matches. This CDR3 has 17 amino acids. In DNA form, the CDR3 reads TGTGCCAGCAGCCAACCGAACAGGGGCCTGACCACCTACGAGCAGTACTTC. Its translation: CASSQPNRGLTTYEQYF.

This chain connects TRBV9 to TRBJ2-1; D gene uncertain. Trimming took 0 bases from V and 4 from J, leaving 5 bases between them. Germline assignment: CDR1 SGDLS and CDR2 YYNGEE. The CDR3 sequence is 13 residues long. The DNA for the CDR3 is TGTGCCAGCAGCGTAGGGAGTTACAATGAGCAGTTCTTC. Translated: CASSVGSYNEQFF.

The CDR3 sequence: CASSNPGQGARNSPLHF. CDR3 DNA sequence: TGTGCCAGCAGTAACCCGGGACAGGGGGCGCGGAATTCACCCCTCCACTTT. The genes are TRBV25-1 and TRBJ1-6, with 12 positions matching TRBD1. Germline CDR1 and CDR2: MGHDK and SYGVNS. V lost 5 bases and J lost 7; bases outside the gene matches: 9. The CDR3 is made up of 17 amino acids.

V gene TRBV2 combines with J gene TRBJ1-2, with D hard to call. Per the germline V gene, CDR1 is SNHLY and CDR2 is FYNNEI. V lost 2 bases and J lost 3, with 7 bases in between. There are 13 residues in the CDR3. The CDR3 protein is CASSENRYYGYTF. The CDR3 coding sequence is TGTGCCAGCAGTGAAAACAGATACTATGGCTACACCTTC.

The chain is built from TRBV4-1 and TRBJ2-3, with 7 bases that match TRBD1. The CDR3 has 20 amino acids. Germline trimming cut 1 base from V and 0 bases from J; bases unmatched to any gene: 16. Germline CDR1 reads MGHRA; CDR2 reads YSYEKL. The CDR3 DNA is TGCGCCAGCAGCCAAGTGGCGCCAGAGGCATGGGACAGTAGCACAGATACGCAGTATTTT. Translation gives CASSQVAPEAWDSSTDTQYF.

The CDR3 nucleotides are TGCGCCAGCAGCCCGATTATGGCCAATGAGCAGTACTTC. This gives the protein CASSPIMANEQYF. V usage is TRBV5-1 and J usage is TRBJ2-7; D gene ambiguous. Germline V gene sequence: CDR1 SGHRS, CDR2 YFSETQ. V was pared by 4 bases and J by 7 bases, with 15 bases between. The CDR3 spans 13 residues.

CDR3 coding DNA: TGTGCCACCAGCAGAGATCCGGGAGAGACCCAGTACTTC. This gives the protein CATSRDPGETQYF. This chain uses TRBV15 with TRBJ2-5, with D unclear. Trimming shortened V by 0 bases and J by 4 bases, and 6 bases separated the two germline ends. The CDR3 sequence is 13 residues long. Germline-derived CDR1 and CDR2 are LNHNV and YYDKDF (reference sequence).

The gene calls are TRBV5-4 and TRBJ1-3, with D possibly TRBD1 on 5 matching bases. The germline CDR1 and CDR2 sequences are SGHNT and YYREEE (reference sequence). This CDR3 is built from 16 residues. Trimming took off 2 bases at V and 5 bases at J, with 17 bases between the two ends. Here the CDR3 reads CASSLQTGSLRNTIYF. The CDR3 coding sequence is TGTGCCAGCAGCTTACAAACAGGCTCTCTGCGAAACACCATATATTTT.

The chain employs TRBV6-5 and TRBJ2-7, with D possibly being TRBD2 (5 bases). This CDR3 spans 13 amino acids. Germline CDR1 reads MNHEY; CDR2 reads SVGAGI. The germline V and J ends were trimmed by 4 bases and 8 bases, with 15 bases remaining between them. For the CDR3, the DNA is TGTGCCAGCAGTTCTCCGGGATCGGGGAAGCAGTACTTC. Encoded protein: CASSSPGSGKQYF.

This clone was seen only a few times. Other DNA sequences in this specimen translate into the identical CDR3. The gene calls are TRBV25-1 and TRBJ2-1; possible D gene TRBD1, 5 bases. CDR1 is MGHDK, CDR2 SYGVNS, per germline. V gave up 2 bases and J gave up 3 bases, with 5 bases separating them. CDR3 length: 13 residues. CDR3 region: CASSEQGYNEQFF. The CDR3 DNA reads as TGTGCCAGCAGTGAACAGGGCTACAATGAGCAGTTCTTC.

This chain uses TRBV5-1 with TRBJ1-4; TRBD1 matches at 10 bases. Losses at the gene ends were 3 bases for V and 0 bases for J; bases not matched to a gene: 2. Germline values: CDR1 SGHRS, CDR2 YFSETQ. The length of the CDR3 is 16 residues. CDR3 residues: CASSSGQGPTNEKLFF. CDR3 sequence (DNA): TGCGCCAGCAGCTCGGGACAGGGGCCAACTAATGAAAAACTGTTTTTT. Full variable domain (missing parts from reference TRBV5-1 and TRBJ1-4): KAGVTQTPRYLIKTRGQQVTLSCSPISGHRSVSWYQQTPGQGLQFLFEYFSETQRNKGNFPGRFSGRQFSNSRSEMNVSTLELGDSALYLCASSSGQGPTNEKLFFGSGTQLSVL.

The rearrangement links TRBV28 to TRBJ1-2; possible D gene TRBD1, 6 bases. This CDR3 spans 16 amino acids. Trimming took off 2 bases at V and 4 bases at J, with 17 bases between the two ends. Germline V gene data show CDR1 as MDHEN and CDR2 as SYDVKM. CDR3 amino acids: CASSLTGQRTFYGYTF. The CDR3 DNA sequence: TGTGCCAGCAGTTTAACTGGACAGAGGACATTCTATGGCTACACCTTC.

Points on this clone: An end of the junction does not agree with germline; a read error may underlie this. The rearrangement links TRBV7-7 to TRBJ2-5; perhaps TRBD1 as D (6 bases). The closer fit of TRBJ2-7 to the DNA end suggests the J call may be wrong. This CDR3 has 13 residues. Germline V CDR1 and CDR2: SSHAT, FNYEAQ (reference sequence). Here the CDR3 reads CASSEGQSGEQYF. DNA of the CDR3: TGTGCTAGCAGTGAAGGACAGTCCGGCGAGCAGTACTTC.

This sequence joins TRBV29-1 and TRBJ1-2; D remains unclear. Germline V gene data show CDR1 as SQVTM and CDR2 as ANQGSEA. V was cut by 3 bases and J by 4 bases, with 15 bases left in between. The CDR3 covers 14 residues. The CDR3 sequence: CSVEVPGRGYGYTF. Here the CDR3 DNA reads TGCAGCGTTGAGGTCCCGGGCCGGGGCTATGGCTACACCTTC.

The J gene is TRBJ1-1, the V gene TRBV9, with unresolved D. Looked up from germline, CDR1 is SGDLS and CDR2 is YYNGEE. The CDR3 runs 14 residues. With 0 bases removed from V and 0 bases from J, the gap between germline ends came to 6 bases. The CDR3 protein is CASSVDILNTEAFF. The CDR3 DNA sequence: TGTGCCAGCAGCGTAGATATATTGAACACTGAAGCTTTCTTT.

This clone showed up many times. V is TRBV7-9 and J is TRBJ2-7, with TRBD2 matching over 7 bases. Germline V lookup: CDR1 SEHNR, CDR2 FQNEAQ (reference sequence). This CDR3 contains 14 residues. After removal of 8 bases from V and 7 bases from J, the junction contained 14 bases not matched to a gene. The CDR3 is CASGKRGISEEQYF. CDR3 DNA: TGTGCCAGCGGGAAGCGGGGCATTTCGGAGGAGCAGTACTTC. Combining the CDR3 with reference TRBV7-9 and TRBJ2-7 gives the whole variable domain DTGVSQNPRHKITKRGQNVTFRCDPISEHNRLYWYRQTLGQGPEFLTYFQNEAQLEKSRLLSDRFSAERPKGSFSTLEIQRTEQGDSAMYLCASGKRGISEEQYFGPGTRLTVT.

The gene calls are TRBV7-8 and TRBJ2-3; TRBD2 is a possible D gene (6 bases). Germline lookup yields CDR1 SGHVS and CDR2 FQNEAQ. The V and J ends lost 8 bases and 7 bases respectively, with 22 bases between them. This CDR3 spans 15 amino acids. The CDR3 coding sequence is TGTGCCAGCGCCCCCCCCACTAGCATCCGAAATACGCAGTATTTT. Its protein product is CASAPPTSIRNTQYF.

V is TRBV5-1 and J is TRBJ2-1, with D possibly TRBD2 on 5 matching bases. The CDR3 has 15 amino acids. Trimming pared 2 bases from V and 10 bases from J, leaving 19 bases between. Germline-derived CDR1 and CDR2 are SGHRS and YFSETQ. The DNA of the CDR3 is TGCGCCAGCAGCTTCGCCCTACTGGGGAGCGCCGAGCAGTTCTTC. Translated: CASSFALLGSAEQFF.

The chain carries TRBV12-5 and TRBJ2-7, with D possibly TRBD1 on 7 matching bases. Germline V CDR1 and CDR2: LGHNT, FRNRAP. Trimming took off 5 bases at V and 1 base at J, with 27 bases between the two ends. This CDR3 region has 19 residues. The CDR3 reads CASGLSRDRAILPSYEQYF. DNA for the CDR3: TGTGCTAGTGGTCTTTCGCGGGACAGAGCAATCCTACCTTCCTACGAGCAGTACTTC.

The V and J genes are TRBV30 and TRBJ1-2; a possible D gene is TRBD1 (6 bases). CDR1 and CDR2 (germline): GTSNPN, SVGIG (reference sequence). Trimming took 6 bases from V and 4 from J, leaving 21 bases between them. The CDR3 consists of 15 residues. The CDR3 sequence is CACRGGAGSAYGYTF. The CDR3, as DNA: TGTGCCTGTAGGGGGGGCGCAGGTTCAGCCTATGGCTACACCTTC. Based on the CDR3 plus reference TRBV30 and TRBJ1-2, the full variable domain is SQTIHQWPATLVQPVGSPLSLECTVEGTSNPNLYWYRQAAGRGLQLLFYSVGIGQISSEVPQNLSASRPQDRQFILSSKKLLLSDSGFYLCACRGGAGSAYGYTFGSGTRLTVV.

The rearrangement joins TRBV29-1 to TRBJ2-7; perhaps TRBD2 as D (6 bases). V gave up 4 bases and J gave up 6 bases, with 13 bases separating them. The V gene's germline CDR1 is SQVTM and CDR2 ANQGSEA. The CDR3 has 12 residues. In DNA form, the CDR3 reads TGCAGCGTTGGTCGGGAGATCGCCGAGCAGTACTTC. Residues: CSVGREIAEQYF.

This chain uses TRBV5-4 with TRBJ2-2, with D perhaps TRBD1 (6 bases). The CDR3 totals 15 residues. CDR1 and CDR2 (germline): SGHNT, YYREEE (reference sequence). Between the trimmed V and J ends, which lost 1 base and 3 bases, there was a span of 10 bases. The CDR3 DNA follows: TGTGCCAGCAGCTTGTATCAGGGGTACACCGGGGAGCTGTTTTTT. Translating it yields CASSLYQGYTGELFF. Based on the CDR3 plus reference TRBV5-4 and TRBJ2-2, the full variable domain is ETGVTQSPTHLIKTRGQQVTLRCSSQSGHNTVSWYQQALGQGPQFIFQYYREEENGRGNFPPRFSGLQFPNYSSELNVNALELDDSALYLCASSLYQGYTGELFFGEGSRLTVL.

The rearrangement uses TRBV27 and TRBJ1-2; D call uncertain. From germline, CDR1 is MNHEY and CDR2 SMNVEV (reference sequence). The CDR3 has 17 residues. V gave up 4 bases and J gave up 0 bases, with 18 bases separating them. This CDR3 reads CASSSRGKPPANYGYTF. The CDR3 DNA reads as TGTGCCAGCAGTTCCCGCGGGAAACCTCCAGCTAACTATGGCTACACCTTC.

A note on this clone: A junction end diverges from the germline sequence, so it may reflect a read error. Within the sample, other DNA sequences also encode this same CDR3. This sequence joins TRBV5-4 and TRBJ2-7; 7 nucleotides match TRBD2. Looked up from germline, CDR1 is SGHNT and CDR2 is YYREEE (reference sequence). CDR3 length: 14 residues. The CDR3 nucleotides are TGCGCCAGCAGCCCCGGGGGGAGTGCACACGAGCAGTACTTC. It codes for CASSPGGSAHEQYF.

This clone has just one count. Here the CDR3 reads CASSSLTSGTTDTQYF. In DNA, the CDR3 is TGTGCCAGCAGCTCCTTGACTAGCGGGACCACAGATACGCAGTATTTT. The gene calls are TRBV7-9 and TRBJ2-3; 11 nucleotides align to TRBD2. The CDR3 runs to 16 residues. Unmatched junction bases numbered 5, after V lost 4 bases and J lost 2 bases. Germline loops: CDR1 SEHNR, CDR2 FQNEAQ (reference sequence).

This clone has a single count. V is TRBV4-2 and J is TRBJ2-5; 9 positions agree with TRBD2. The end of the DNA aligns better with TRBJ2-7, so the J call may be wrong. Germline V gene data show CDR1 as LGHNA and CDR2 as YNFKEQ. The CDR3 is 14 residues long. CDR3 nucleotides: TGTGCCAGCAGCCTCGGACTAGCGTCCTACGAGCAGTACTTC. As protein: CASSLGLASYEQYF.

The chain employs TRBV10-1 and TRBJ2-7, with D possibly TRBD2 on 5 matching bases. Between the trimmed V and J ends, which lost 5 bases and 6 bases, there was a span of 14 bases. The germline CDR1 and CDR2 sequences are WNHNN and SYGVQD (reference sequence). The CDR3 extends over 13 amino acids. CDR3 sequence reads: CASSSLGSGEQYF. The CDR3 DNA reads TGCGCCAGCAGTTCTTTGGGCAGCGGCGAGCAGTACTTC.

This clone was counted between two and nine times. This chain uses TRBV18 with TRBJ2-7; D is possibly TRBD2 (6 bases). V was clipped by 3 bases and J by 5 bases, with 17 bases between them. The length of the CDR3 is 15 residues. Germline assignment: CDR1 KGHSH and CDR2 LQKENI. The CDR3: CASSPRGTAFNEQYF. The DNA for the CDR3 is TGTGCCAGCTCACCGCGCGGGACCGCCTTCAACGAGCAGTACTTC.